Each of the 2 T cell receptor beta chains below was sequenced from the same sample in a study of shared clonotypes between healthy human individuals. The protocol was immunoSEQ multiplex PCR, while the TCRdb copy is restricted to in-frame clones and leaves out a portion. Here the sample spans about 510,000 clones, around 79% being singletons. The sample comprised PBMCs. The receptor set was obtained from a woman aged 40-49 years in good health. Some clones in this sample may be carry-over from other donors' samples.

This clone showed up just a few times. This chain joins TRBV6-5 and TRBJ1-1; a possible D gene is TRBD1 (6 bases). Germline V lookup: CDR1 MNHEY, CDR2 SVGAGI. This CDR3 region has 15 residues. Trimming left V 0 bases short and J 4 bases short, with 12 bases between. The CDR3 loop reads CASSYSTGYGTEAFF. CDR3 DNA sequence: TGTGCCAGCAGTTACTCGACAGGTTATGGCACTGAAGCTTTCTTT.

This chain connects TRBV27 to TRBJ1-2; no clear D gene. The CDR3 covers 15 residues. V lost 5 bases and J lost 0, with 13 bases in between. The germline V gene has CDR1 MNHEY and CDR2 SMNVEV (reference sequence). CDR3 nucleotides: TGTGCCAGCAGTCGAGACGGGTCAGCTAACTATGGCTACACCTTC. It specifies CASSRDGSANYGYTF.